The 30 T cell receptor beta chains below come from one sample, sequenced in a study of neurological immune-mediated disorders. The time point: longitudinal time-point 3. Using its own MiXCR run on the 5' RACE reads, TCRdb lists one record per CDR3 protein. Among approximately 89,000 distinct CDR3 sequences listed, about 4.3% were seen once. The sample was PBMCs. These TCRs come from a woman aged 55-69 years with multiple sclerosis.

At least ten counts were recorded for this clonotype. The chain uses TRBV25-1 and TRBJ1-2; 7 bases line up with TRBD1. With 4 bases clipped from V and 3 bases from J, the junction kept 8 bases outside the gene matches. CDR3 length equals 15 residues. Germline CDR1 and CDR2: MGHDK and SYGVNS. CDR3 bases: TGTGCCAGCAGTGCTTCGTGGCAGGGGGACTATGGCTACACCTTC. Its translation: CASSASWQGDYGYTF.

This clonotype was detected many times. CDR3 in DNA: TGTGCCACCAGCAGAGATCAGTTGGCAGGAGCTAACTATGGCTACACCTTC. Its protein product is CATSRDQLAGANYGYTF. This chain uses TRBV15 with TRBJ1-2, with D hard to call. Per the germline V gene, CDR1 is LNHNV and CDR2 is YYDKDF (reference sequence). Trimming cost V 0 bases and J 0 bases, with 14 bases left between them. This CDR3 spans 17 amino acids.

This clonotype has ten or more counts. The chain employs TRBV7-6 and TRBJ2-3; TRBD1 matches at 7 bases. Unmatched junction bases numbered 8, after V lost 4 bases and J lost 1 base. The length of the CDR3 is 16 residues. CDR1 and CDR2 from the germline V gene are SGHVS and FNYEAQ. CDR3 nucleotide sequence: TGTGCCAGCAGCTCGGTACAGGGGAAAGGCACAGATACGCAGTATTTT. Its protein is CASSSVQGKGTDTQYF.

This clonotype was seen at least ten times. V is TRBV5-1 and J is TRBJ2-7, with 7 bases matching TRBD2. The germline V gene has CDR1 SGHRS and CDR2 YFSETQ. The CDR3 has 12 amino acids. Trimming cost V 3 bases and J 5 bases; bases outside gene matches: 2. CDR3 nucleotide sequence: TGCGCCAGCAGCTGGGAGGGGCACGAGCAGTACTTC. As protein: CASSWEGHEQYF.

The sample holds many counts of this clonotype. CDR3 DNA: TGTGCCAGCAGTTACGATGGGTTCAATCAGCCCCAGCATTTT. Encoded protein: CASSYDGFNQPQHF. The rearrangement joins TRBV6-6 to TRBJ1-5, with D uncertain. V was pared by 2 bases and J by 3 bases, with 8 bases between. Germline assignment: CDR1 MNHNY and CDR2 SVGAGI (reference sequence). The CDR3 is 14 amino acids.

In this sample, this clonotype turned up many times. The J gene is TRBJ1-1, the V gene TRBV20-1, with D unresolved. This CDR3 contains 14 residues. V lost 5 bases, J lost 1 base, and 14 bases lay in between. Germline V gene lookup returns CDR1 DFQATT and CDR2 SNEGSKA (reference sequence). CDR3 region: CSASPSDTNTEAFF. The CDR3 bases are TGCAGTGCTTCCCCCTCCGACACGAACACTGAAGCTTTCTTT.

The table lists this clonotype with many counts. This sequence joins TRBV7-2 and TRBJ2-7, with 11 bases aligning to TRBD1. This CDR3 is built from 16 residues. J gave up 4 bases and V 2 bases, and 7 bases lay outside the gene matches. Germline-derived CDR1 and CDR2 are SGHTA and FQGNSA. CDR3 DNA: TGTGCCAGCAGCTTAAGTCCCGGGACAGGGGGGTACGAGCAGTACTTC. It specifies CASSLSPGTGGYEQYF.

This clonotype was detected many times. The chain has TRBV20-1 and TRBJ1-3; no firm D call. From germline, CDR1 is DFQATT and CDR2 SNEGSKA (reference sequence). V dropped 5 bases and J dropped 2 bases, with 10 bases sitting between them. This CDR3 is 13 amino acids long. The CDR3 loop is CSASIGPGNTIYF. Here the CDR3 DNA reads TGCAGTGCTTCTATCGGGCCTGGAAACACCATATATTTT.

This clonotype has a count of ten or more. The chain has TRBV12-3 or TRBV12-4 and TRBJ2-1; D is unresolved. The length of the CDR3 is 15 residues. V lost 5 bases and J 1 base, leaving 12 bases between the germline ends. The CDR3 nucleotides are TGTGCCAGCAGTCCCACGACACTGTCCTACAATGAGCAGTTCTTC. Protein product: CASSPTTLSYNEQFF.

This clonotype was seen many times. The chain uses TRBV3-1 and TRBJ1-2; D not resolved. This CDR3 is 11 amino acids long. The V end was cut by 6 bases, the J end by 8 bases, with 10 bases between. CDR1 and CDR2 (germline): LGHDT, YNNKEL (reference sequence). The CDR3 sequence: CASRHVSGYTF. Here the CDR3 DNA reads TGTGCCAGCAGACATGTTTCCGGCTACACCTTC.

This clonotype was observed many times. The chain employs TRBV12-3 or TRBV12-4 and TRBJ2-4; 8 nucleotides line up with TRBD2. The CDR3 has 14 amino acids. V lost 3 bases to trimming and J lost 7 bases; unmatched junction nucleotides: 5. The CDR3 loop reads CASSFKSGGNIQYF. In DNA, the CDR3 is TGTGCCAGCAGTTTTAAGAGCGGGGGTAACATTCAGTACTTC.

This clonotype was seen ten or more times. This chain uses TRBV12-5 with TRBJ2-3, with D possibly matching TRBD1 (6 bases). The CDR3 sequence is 14 residues long. V was cut by 2 bases and J by 5 bases, with 11 bases left in between. Germline CDR1 and CDR2: LGHNT and FRNRAP. The CDR3 nucleotides read TGTGCTAGTGGTTTGAATTCAGGGGAAGATACGCAGTATTTT. This codes for CASGLNSGEDTQYF.

The table lists this clonotype with many counts. V is TRBV28 and J is TRBJ2-3; possible D gene TRBD1, 5 bases. CDR3 length equals 14 residues. Germline V gene sequence: CDR1 MDHEN, CDR2 SYDVKM. Trimming removed 2 bases from V and 4 bases from J, with 10 bases in between. In DNA, the CDR3 is TGTGCCAGCAGTTTAGCGGTGGGGCCAGATACGCAGTATTTT. Amino acid sequence: CASSLAVGPDTQYF. Together with reference TRBV28 and TRBJ2-3, the CDR3 gives the full variable domain: DVKVTQSSRYLVKRTGEKVFLECVQDMDHENMFWYRQDPGLGLRLIYFSYDVKMKEKGDIPEGYSVSREKKERFSLILESASTNQTSMYLCASSLAVGPDTQYFGPGTRLTVL.

At least ten counts were recorded for this clonotype. J is TRBJ2-6 and V is TRBV7-9; D is ambiguous. This CDR3 comprises 17 residues. Trimming left V 1 base short and J 0 bases short, with 10 bases between. Germline lookup yields CDR1 SEHNR and CDR2 FQNEAQ (reference sequence). The CDR3 region is CASSLGLTDSGANVLTF. The CDR3 DNA sequence: TGTGCCAGCAGCTTAGGATTGACGGACTCTGGGGCCAACGTCCTGACTTTC.

The chain links TRBV9 to TRBJ2-7; perhaps TRBD1 as D (6 bases). Germline CDR1 SGDLS, CDR2 YYNGEE. This CDR3 spans 15 amino acids. Trimming took 3 bases from V and 0 from J, leaving 13 bases between them. The CDR3 region is CASSATGAHSYEQYF. DNA for the CDR3: TGTGCCAGCAGCGCGACAGGCGCCCACTCCTACGAGCAGTACTTC.

This clonotype was detected many times. The chain recombines TRBV5-6 with TRBJ1-4, with D possibly TRBD1 on 5 matching bases. V lost 2 bases and J lost 13, with 12 bases in between. Germline V gives CDR1 SGHDT, CDR2 YYEEEE. The CDR3 contains 12 residues. The CDR3: CASSLDSEPLFF. CDR3 nucleotides: TGTGCCAGCAGCTTAGACAGTGAACCACTGTTTTTT. Supplemented by reference TRBV5-6 and TRBJ1-4, the full variable domain reads DAGVTQSPTHLIKTRGQQVTLRCSPKSGHDTVSWYQQALGQGPQFIFQYYEEEERQRGNFPDRFSGHQFPNYSSELNVNALLLGDSALYLCASSLDSEPLFFGSGTQLSVL.

This clonotype was seen a few times. A much more abundant neighbour one base away suggests this may be a read error. DNA for the CDR3: TGTGTCACCAGCAGGCCCTCGAGTGAAAAACTGTTTTTT. Translation: CVTSRPSSEKLFF. This chain joins TRBV15 and TRBJ1-4; no firm D call. This CDR3 is 13 amino acids long. From germline, CDR1 is LNHNV and CDR2 YYDKDF (reference sequence).

For this clonotype: A much larger clone differs from this one at a single base, so this may be a read error. V is TRBV29-1 and J is TRBJ1-1, with a possible D match to TRBD1 (6 bases). Germline V gene sequence: CDR1 SQVTM, CDR2 ANQGSEA. The CDR3 is made up of 13 amino acids. The CDR3 spells CQGSWGQNTDAFF. The CDR3 DNA sequence: TGCCAGGGGTCTTGGGGCCAGAACACTGATGCTTTCTTT.

This clonotype showed up many times. The J gene is TRBJ1-3, the V gene TRBV5-1; D unresolved. Between the trimmed V and J ends, which lost 0 bases and 4 bases, there was a span of 8 bases. Germline loops: CDR1 SGHRS, CDR2 YFSETQ. The CDR3 is made up of 14 amino acids. CDR3 in DNA: TGCGCCAGCAGCTTGGACGGCGAAGGAAACACCATATATTTT. This translates into CASSLDGEGNTIYF.

This clonotype was counted a few times. This chain joins TRBV6-5 and TRBJ2-1; D is perhaps TRBD1 (6 bases). Germline V gene sequence: CDR1 MNHEY, CDR2 SVGAGI. The germline V and J ends were trimmed by 6 bases and 4 bases, with 16 bases remaining between them. The CDR3 extends over 15 amino acids. CDR3 residues: CASSTGTPFYNEQFF. In DNA, the CDR3 is TGTGCCAGCAGCACCGGGACACCGTTTTACAATGAGCAGTTCTTC.

At least ten counts were recorded for this clonotype. This sequence joins TRBV11-2 and TRBJ2-2; D not certain. In germline, CDR1 is SGHAT, CDR2 FQNNGV. V was trimmed by 4 bases and J by 3 bases, leaving 3 bases between them. The CDR3 runs to 12 residues. The chain's CDR3 is CASSYHTGELFF. The CDR3 DNA sequence: TGTGCCAGCAGCTACCACACCGGGGAGCTGTTTTTT.

The sample holds many counts of this clonotype. The V call is TRBV12-3 or TRBV12-4, the J call TRBJ2-1; D perhaps matches TRBD2 (6 bases). The V gene lost 0 bases and the J gene lost 7 bases, with 10 bases spanning the gap. This CDR3 spans 14 amino acids. This CDR3 is CASSLAGGENEQFF. The CDR3 DNA sequence: TGTGCCAGCAGTTTAGCAGGCGGGGAAAATGAGCAGTTCTTC.

This clonotype was counted at least ten times. This chain links TRBV20-1 with TRBJ2-1; the D gene is possibly TRBD1 (6 bases). V lost 5 bases, J lost 0 bases, and 20 bases lay in between. The CDR3 loop spans 17 amino acids. Germline-derived CDR1 and CDR2 are DFQATT and SNEGSKA (reference sequence). This CDR3 reads CSASGTPKGSSYNEQFF. The CDR3 DNA reads as TGCAGTGCTTCCGGGACACCCAAAGGGTCCTCCTACAATGAGCAGTTCTTC.

This clonotype was seen repeatedly, ten times or more. The chain recombines TRBV4-2 with TRBJ1-6; 8 bases are a match to TRBD1. Germline assignment: CDR1 LGHNA and CDR2 YNFKEQ. V lost 6 bases, J lost 2 bases, and 6 bases stayed unmatched. The CDR3 extends over 16 amino acids. The CDR3 loop is CASRKDRDAYNSPLHF. The CDR3 DNA reads TGTGCCAGCAGAAAGGACAGGGACGCCTATAATTCACCCCTCCACTTT.

This clonotype came up many times. This chain connects TRBV12-3 or TRBV12-4 to TRBJ1-2; 10 bases are shared with TRBD1. V trimming: 6 bases; J trimming: 3 bases; junction bases outside the gene matches: 13. The CDR3 consists of 17 residues. Here the CDR3 reads CASRLTGGGSSDYGYTF. CDR3 nucleotides: TGTGCCAGCAGACTGACAGGGGGCGGGAGTTCCGACTATGGCTACACCTTC.

This clonotype was recorded at least ten times. The chain recombines TRBV11-2 with TRBJ2-1, with D tentatively TRBD2 (6 bases). V lost 5 bases, J lost 7 bases, and 21 bases lay in between. This CDR3 is built from 16 residues. Germline V gene data show CDR1 as SGHAT and CDR2 as FQNNGV. The CDR3: CASSVGTGEVRNEQFF. CDR3 in DNA: TGTGCCAGCAGCGTCGGGACGGGGGAGGTGCGGAATGAGCAGTTCTTC.

Notes on this clonotype: At one of its ends the junction is not consistent with the germline gene, which may arise from a read error. The V gene is TRBV4-1, the J gene TRBJ2-7; tentatively, D is TRBD1 (5 bases). This CDR3 region has 12 residues. The germline gives CDR1 MGHRA, CDR2 YSYEKL. CDR3 amino acids: CDSSQDTYEQYF. CDR3 bases: TGCGACAGCAGCCAGGACACCTACGAGCAGTACTTC.

In this sample, this clonotype turned up many times. The chain combines TRBV27 with TRBJ1-6; TRBD1 might be the D (6 bases). CDR3 length equals 16 residues. CDR1 is MNHEY, CDR2 SMNVEV, per germline (reference sequence). V lost 0 bases and J lost 6, with 12 bases in between. The DNA for the CDR3 is TGTGCCAGCAGTTTATCTCTCGTACAGGGTAATTCACCCCTCCACTTT. Its translation: CASSLSLVQGNSPLHF.

The rearrangement links TRBV10-2 to TRBJ1-6, with D maybe TRBD1 (5 bases). The CDR3 runs 15 residues. Germline values: CDR1 WSHSY, CDR2 SAAADI. V was trimmed by 0 bases and J by 7 bases, leaving 10 bases between them. The CDR3 loop reads CASSESVTENSPLHF. The DNA for the CDR3 is TGCGCCAGCAGTGAGTCGGTGACAGAGAATTCACCCCTCCACTTT.

In this sample, this clonotype turned up many times. The chain joins TRBV6-5 to TRBJ2-7, with a tentative D call TRBD2 (5 bases). CDR3 length equals 14 residues. V dropped 5 bases and J dropped 2 bases, with 13 bases sitting between them. Germline loops: CDR1 MNHEY, CDR2 SVGAGI. In DNA, the CDR3 is TGTGCCAGCAGTGATAACCGGGATACCTACGAGCAGTACTTC. Amino acids: CASSDNRDTYEQYF.